The clone carrying this T cell receptor (beta chain) was detected many times. The data were taken from a study of early T cells in non-severe SARS-CoV-2 infection. Study details: RNA in bulk from unsorted whole blood was sequenced, and chains were unpaired.

Germline V CDR1 and CDR2: SGHNT, YYREEE (reference sequence). The CDR3 sequence is 16 residues long. V dropped 0 bases and J dropped 6; count of bases not matched to a gene: 8. Unique molecular identifiers were added to individual cDNA molecules. A single record per CDR3 protein comes from TCRdb applying MiXCR to the 5' RACE reads. Of about 67,000 distinct CDR3 sequences listed, about 9.9% are singletons. The TCR comes from an adult who was a healthcare worker with PCR-confirmed SARS-CoV-2 infection or an uninfected control (not recorded which). The specimen sequenced was whole blood. This chain connects TRBV5-4 to TRBJ2-2; 7 bases match TRBD1. In DNA form, the CDR3 reads TGTGCCAGCAGCTTGGTAACAGGGGTTTACGCCGGGGAGCTGTTTTTT. It codes for CASSLVTGVYAGELFF.